This T cell receptor (beta chain) was identified in a study of T-cell memory formation after mild COVID-19. Findings of the study overall: Most CD4+ clones that shrank were in CM and EM, while CD8+ ones turned up in EMRA. Cross-reactive memory appears to have joined, as suggested by some responding clones showing up in pre-infection memory.

About this clonotype: The antigen is unknown.

With V trimmed by 6 bases and J by 5 bases, 9 bases remained unmatched. The CDR3 spans 14 residues. 5'RACE, which relied on constant-segment primers, yielded TCR alpha and TCR beta cDNA libraries carrying sample barcodes and UMIs. TCRdb re-derived calls from the 5' RACE reads in MiXCR, one entry per CDR3 protein. The data show about 360,000 distinct CDR3 sequences, over 13% seen once. The chain combines TRBV12-3 or TRBV12-4 with TRBJ2-7; TRBD1 agrees at 8 bases. The sample comprised PBMCs or a T cell subset sorted from them (not recorded which). The receptor comes from a man aged 18 to 30 who had mild COVID-19 (a few samples of this study predate the infection). Cell type and time point are not known. The CDR3 coding sequence is TGTGCCAGCAGCCTGACAGGGGCAGGTGACGAGCAGTACTTC. It yields the protein CASSLTGAGDEQYF.